This TCR beta chain derives from a study of CD8 T cells in Susac syndrome. Random-hexamer reverse transcription was applied to about 0.5 to 1 ug RNA. TCRdb reanalysed the immunoSEQ multiplex PCR reads using MiXCR and keeps one entry per CDR3 protein. The sample holds about 430,000 distinct CDR3 sequences, approximately 85% seen once. The CDR3 spans 17 residues. Germline V lookup: CDR1 SGHAT, CDR2 FQNNGV. Trimming removed 5 bases from V and 5 bases from J; junction bases left unmatched: 15. The TEMRA cells underwent FACS enrichment, while the CD8+ and CD4+ T cells underwent negative isolation. This clonotype was obtained from a human donor with multiple sclerosis. The chain uses TRBV11-2 and TRBJ2-5, with 9 bases matching TRBD2. Material: CD8+ T cells from PBMCs. The CDR3 sequence is CASSRWWREGPRETQYF. In nucleotides, the CDR3 is TGTGCCAGCAGCCGTTGGTGGCGGGAGGGCCCCCGGGAGACCCAGTACTTC.